This TCR beta chain was found in a study of blood T cell repertoires in COVID-19. For the study at large: Sites across the United States, Italy and Spain contributed samples from acute and convalescent COVID-19. From T cells, B-cell-depleted T cells, or PBMCs came the material, which was cDNA or gDNA.

V shed 2 bases and J shed 0 bases, with 7 bases lying between them. CDR3 length equals 14 residues. Germline V lookup: CDR1 LGHNT, CDR2 FRNRAP. In the authors' workflow: Nucleated cell counts were estimated from reference gene primer amplification. The repertoire was sequenced with immunoSEQ multiplex PCR; TCRdb's copy has only in-frame clones and lacks some. V and J calls and clone size come straight from that table; D and trimming were deduced from the DNA. This table holds 120,000 or so clones, about 80% found once. The sequencing sample was made of peripheral blood. The chain recombines TRBV12-5 with TRBJ1-1; D ambiguous. This TCR was sampled from a man aged 35 to 55 with active or convalescent COVID-19. CDR3 residues: CASGLLSVNTEAFF. The CDR3 coding sequence is TGTGCTAGTGGTTTGCTCTCAGTGAACACTGAAGCTTTCTTT.